The rows below give T cell receptor beta chains drawn from one sample of a study of T cells in Graves' hyperthyroidism and ophthalmopathy. TCRdb processed the multiplex PCR reads anew with MiXCR; each CDR3 protein has one entry. The sample includes 500,000 to 600,000 distinct CDR3 sequences, just under 20% of them seen just once. The sequenced sample consisted of blood. The receptors were sampled from a man aged 35 to 55 with Graves' ophthalmopathy. The CDR3 runs from the conserved cysteine through the conserved F or W. The order of the fields is J gene, V gene, CDR3 protein.

TRBJ2-7,TRBV28,CARAYEQYF
TRBJ1-1,TRBV7-3,CASSLIPGSNTEAFF
TRBJ1-2,TRBV29-1,CSVVLVTVANSNYGYTF
TRBJ1-5,TRBV30,CAWSKGDQPQHF
TRBJ2-7,TRBV7-9,CASSLASGSWEQYF
TRBJ2-1,TRBV12-3/TRBV12-4,CASTTGTPHYNEQFF
TRBJ2-5,TRBV2,CASSEGATSGTGETQYF
TRBJ1-1,TRBV12-3/TRBV12-4,CASSRLDTGGTEAFF
TRBJ2-2,TRBV10-3,CAITGTGKAGELFF
TRBJ2-5,TRBV7-2,CASSTSGRGETQYF
TRBJ2-1,TRBV12-3/TRBV12-4,CASIMGTSGSNEQFF
TRBJ1-5,TRBV6-1,CASSQDQPQHF
TRBJ2-7,TRBV6-2/TRBV6-3,CASTPGLGGDEQYF
TRBJ1-1,TRBV12-3/TRBV12-4,CASSLVRDSLNTEAFF
TRBJ1-2,TRBV29-1,CSVDVGAHGYTF
TRBJ2-1,TRBV20-1,CSAREVSSYNEQFF
TRBJ1-5,TRBV7-8,CASSLVPGLTVSNQPQHF
TRBJ2-1,TRBV20-1,CSARDRGGRALNEQFF